Included here is one T cell receptor beta chain sequence, with context. This clonotype was counted at least ten times. No antigen is known for it. Per-nucleotide qualities are absent, and no much larger clonotype sits a single base away. The TCR beta CDR3 regions were amplified from the RNA transcripts. For the first round of RT-PCR on the TCR CDR3, the HTBI primer set was used together with the Qiagen OneStep RT-PCR kit. The libraries were constructed in a second round of multiplex PCR and then size-selected and purified. Libraries were sequenced paired-end with 100 bp reads on an Illumina HiSeq2000. As for the original processing: SOAPnuke was used to process the raw data, with reads discarded if the reads contained adapters or uncalled bases, had a mean Phred below 15, or lacked an exact constant-primer or identifier match. High-quality paired reads were merged using COPE v1.2.5, and each unique nucleotide sequence was defined as a clonotype. MiTCR v1.1 was used to align clonotypes to the IMGT TRBV, TRBD and TRBJ reference segments. The analysis included only V-J combinations with a frequency above 0.0001, which together covered around 99% of the repertoires. The TCS score was defined as the ratio of F50 (clonal expansion) to E x V (chaos), calculated using BLOSUM62-based TCRdist between CDR3 peptides within each V-J. Welch's t-statistics and random forest reduced 500 to 650 V-J features to 10 to 15, which were used in a naive Bayes classifier (R e1071). TCRdb ran its own pipeline on the public reads, namely fastp trimming at Q25 and MiXCR clone calling, and kept in-frame beta chains. Here each entry gathers all rows of one CDR3 protein and keeps the most common genes and DNA. The V and J calls were determined by TCRdb, not by the authors. This sample lists a few hundred thousand distinct CDR3 sequences; less than 25% were detected once. Around a quarter of the sample rests with the top ten.

The entry originates in a study of T cells in Graves' hyperthyroidism and ophthalmopathy (dated by TCRdb to the late 2010s). General notes on the study: Peripheral blood samples were taken at the time of initial diagnosis, prior to any treatment. The 95 to 100 discovery patients were randomly split 7:3 into training and test sets. TCR V-J signatures able to tell the groups apart were searched for in a discovery cohort of about a hundred patients, of whom about 40 had Graves' ophthalmopathy and about 55 had stable Graves' hyperthyroidism. Whether ophthalmopathy could be predicted prospectively was tested in an independent validation cohort made up of roughly 20 hyperthyroidism patients plus 17 patients who later progressed to ophthalmopathy. In addition, the study compared T-cell repertoires in thyroid tissue and in blood from over 5 Graves' hyperthyroidism patients. Following sampling, methimazole starting at 30 mg daily was given to hyperthyroidism patients, and high-dose intravenous methylprednisolone was given to ophthalmopathy patients. TCR Vbeta CDR3 sequencing of approximately 140 peripheral blood samples (roughly 43 ophthalmopathy, 75 or so hyperthyroidism and approximately 17 progressor patients) is reported in the paper. Overall study results and their limits: In validation, the model predicted progression to ophthalmopathy a median of roughly 6.2 months before onset, with about 70% sensitivity and about 72% specificity. No statistical method was used to fix the sample size in advance, and group allocation was not hidden from the investigators. In cross-validation, a model built on a 13 V-J signature told ophthalmopathy apart from stable hyperthyroidism with approximately 90% sensitivity and about 81% specificity, and in testing the same model reached 80%/75%. Most expanded thyroid clonotypes (frequency above 0.001) were also found in blood, which suggests that blood repertoires may mirror thyroid immune responses.

Stable Graves' hyperthyroidism was defined as the absence of progression to ophthalmopathy over 18 months of follow-up. Hyperthyroidism patients were newly diagnosed, had a disease duration of under 2 months, and were aged 18 to 65 years. Any patient with an uncontrolled infection, another autoimmune disease, pregnancy or lactation was excluded. Clinical symptoms, serum thyroxine and TRAb, thyroid ultrasound, and orbital computed tomography formed the basis for the diagnoses. PBMCs were isolated from 10 ml of fresh peripheral blood by Ficoll-Paque density gradient centrifugation. Total RNA was extracted with Trizol reagent, and quality was checked on an Agilent 2100 Bioanalyzer. The sequenced material came from blood. This TCR was sampled from a man aged 18 to 35 with Graves' hyperthyroidism.

For the CDR3, the sequence is CASSYKSAMNTEAFF. DNA sequence: TGTGCCAGCAGTTACAAATCAGCGATGAACACTGAAGCTTTCTTT. Recombination linked TRBV6-5 to TRBJ1-1; the D gene identity is not certain. The germline V gene sets CDR1 to MNHEY and CDR2 to SVGAGI. Between the V and J ends, shortened by 2 bases and 0 bases respectively, the junction contains 10 bases. Reading from cysteine to phenylalanine, the CDR3 counts 15 amino acids. Only the CDR3 DNA stays, 45 bases, in frame from base 1.